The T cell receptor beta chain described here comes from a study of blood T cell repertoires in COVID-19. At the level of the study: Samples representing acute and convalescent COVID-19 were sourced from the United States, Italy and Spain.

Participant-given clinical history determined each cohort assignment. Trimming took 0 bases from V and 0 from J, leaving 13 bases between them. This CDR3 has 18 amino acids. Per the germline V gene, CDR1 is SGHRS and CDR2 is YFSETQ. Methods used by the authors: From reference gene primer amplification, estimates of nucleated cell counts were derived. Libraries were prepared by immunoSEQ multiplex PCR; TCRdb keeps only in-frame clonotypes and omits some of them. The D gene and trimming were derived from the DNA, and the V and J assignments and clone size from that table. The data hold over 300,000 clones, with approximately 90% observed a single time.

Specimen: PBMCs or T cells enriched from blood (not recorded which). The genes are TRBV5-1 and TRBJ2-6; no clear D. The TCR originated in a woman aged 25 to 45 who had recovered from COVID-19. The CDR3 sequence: CASSLAIFSRSGANVLTF. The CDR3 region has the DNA TGCGCCAGCAGCTTGGCGATCTTCAGTCGCTCTGGGGCCAACGTCCTGACTTTC.